Following are 14 T cell receptor beta chains from one sample sequenced in a study of T cell responses to AZD1222 COVID-19 vaccine. Sequencing used immunoSEQ multiplex PCR; TCRdb keeps in-frame clones, though not all of them. The sample shows around 140,000 clones, roughly 92% of them seen only once. This material consisted of peripheral blood, taken 28 days after the second AZD1222 dose. Receptors originate from an adult who received the AZD1222 COVID-19 vaccine.

This rearrangement joins TRBV11-2 to TRBJ2-7, with D perhaps TRBD1 (5 bases). V was clipped by 4 bases and J by 2 bases, with 12 bases between them. The CDR3 loop spans 14 amino acids. Germline V gene lookup returns CDR1 SGHAT and CDR2 FQNNGV. The CDR3 loop is CASSSPTDAYEQYF. The CDR3, as DNA: TGTGCCAGCAGCTCCCCGACAGATGCCTACGAGCAGTACTTC.

This chain joins TRBV2 and TRBJ1-1, with D maybe TRBD1 (5 bases). Trimming left V 6 bases short and J 0 bases short, with 8 bases between. Germline V lookup: CDR1 SNHLY, CDR2 FYNNEI. The CDR3 extends over 13 amino acids. The CDR3 loop reads CASRDRLNTEAFF. In nucleotides, the CDR3 is TGTGCCAGCAGAGACAGACTGAACACTGAAGCTTTCTTT.

V and J are TRBV10-3 and TRBJ2-7, with 11 nucleotides matching TRBD1. The germline CDR1 and CDR2 sequences are ENHRY and SYGVKD. This CDR3 is 14 amino acids long. Unmatched junction bases numbered 9, after V lost 8 bases and J lost 6 bases. The CDR3 is CAIGTGGTGGEQYF. CDR3 DNA: TGTGCCATCGGCACGGGCGGGACAGGGGGCGAGCAGTACTTC.

Details on this clone: Other DNA sequences of this sample code for an identical CDR3. The chain uses TRBV6-5 and TRBJ2-7; TRBD2 aligns across 13 bases. The trim removed 2 bases at V and 2 bases at J, leaving 3 bases unmatched. The CDR3 consists of 16 residues. The germline V gene has CDR1 MNHEY and CDR2 SVGAGI. The CDR3 coding sequence is TGTGCCAGCAGTTACCTGACTAGCGGGAGGCCCTACGAGCAGTACTTC. It codes for CASSYLTSGRPYEQYF.

The chain couples TRBV28 to TRBJ2-1; 11 nucleotides agree with TRBD2. The CDR3 extends over 16 amino acids. The V gene end was trimmed by 3 bases and the J gene end by 4 bases; junction bases not matched to a gene: 5. Germline CDR1 MDHEN, CDR2 SYDVKM. The CDR3: CASSLEGLADYNEQFF. The CDR3 nucleotides read TGTGCCAGCAGTTTGGAGGGACTAGCGGATTACAATGAGCAGTTCTTC.

This clone has only one observation. The chain joins TRBV7-9 to TRBJ1-2, with D hard to call. Trimming left V 4 bases short and J 2 bases short, with 8 bases between. This CDR3 has 13 residues. The germline V gene has CDR1 SEHNR and CDR2 FQNEAQ (reference sequence). DNA of the CDR3: TGTGCCAGCAGCTCGGGAGTAAACTATGGCTACACCTTC. This gives the protein CASSSGVNYGYTF.

The chain has TRBV7-9 and TRBJ2-5; D is perhaps TRBD1 (5 bases). The CDR3 sequence is 14 residues long. Germline V gives CDR1 SEHNR, CDR2 FQNEAQ (reference sequence). Trimming left V 6 bases short and J 1 base short, with 12 bases between. CDR3 DNA sequence: TGTGCCAGCAGTTACACAGGAGCCCAAGAGACCCAGTACTTC. Amino acid sequence: CASSYTGAQETQYF.

The chain employs TRBV6-4 and TRBJ2-2, with TRBD1 identical over 7 bases. The CDR3 covers 14 residues. The V gene's germline CDR1 is MRHNA and CDR2 SNTAGT. V gave up 3 bases and J gave up 6 bases; unmatched junction bases: 4. CDR3 bases: TGTGCCAGCAGTGAGTTGACAGGGTCCGGGGAGCTGTTTTTT. Translation: CASSELTGSGELFF.

The chain uses TRBV18 and TRBJ1-3, with D possibly matching TRBD1 (5 bases). The CDR3 loop spans 16 amino acids. Deletions cut 0 bases from V and 3 bases from J, with 12 bases between. Per the germline V gene, CDR1 is KGHSH and CDR2 is LQKENI. CDR3: CASSPPGGVRGNTIYF. The CDR3 region has the DNA TGTGCCAGCTCACCACCGGGGGGAGTTCGTGGAAACACCATATATTTT.

The V and J genes are TRBV18 and TRBJ2-3; 10 bases map to TRBD2. Germline V CDR1 and CDR2: KGHSH, LQKENI. With 3 bases clipped from V and 2 bases from J, the junction kept 8 bases outside the gene matches. CDR3 length: 17 amino acids. The CDR3 protein is CASSPPPSGGSTDTQYF. The DNA of the CDR3 is TGTGCCAGCTCACCCCCCCCTAGCGGGGGTTCCACAGATACGCAGTATTTT.

This clone was found once. The rearrangement joins TRBV27 to TRBJ1-1; D may be TRBD1 (5 bases). This CDR3 contains 16 residues. Germline V gene lookup returns CDR1 MNHEY and CDR2 SMNVEV (reference sequence). The V and J ends lost 5 bases and 1 base respectively, with 17 bases between them. The CDR3 here is CASSHTEGRGNTEAFF. Here the CDR3 DNA reads TGTGCCAGCAGTCATACGGAAGGAAGGGGGAACACTGAAGCTTTCTTT.

This chain joins TRBV7-2 and TRBJ2-2, with 7 positions matching TRBD2. V lost 6 bases to trimming and J lost 2 bases; unmatched junction nucleotides: 9. CDR1 is SGHTA and CDR2 is FQGNSA in the germline V gene. This CDR3 comprises 16 residues. The CDR3 sequence: CASSIPAGINTGELFF. CDR3 nucleotides: TGTGCCAGCAGTATACCAGCGGGAATTAACACCGGGGAGCTGTTTTTT. Using reference TRBV7-2 and TRBJ2-2 for the parts outside the CDR3, the full variable domain is GAGVSQSPSNKVTEKGKDVELRCDPISGHTALYWYRQSLGQGLEFLIYFQGNSAPDKSGLPSDRFSAERTGGSVSTLTIQRTQQEDSAVYLCASSIPAGINTGELFFGEGSRLTVL.

The chain carries TRBV5-4 and TRBJ2-7; 11 bases match TRBD2. Germline CDR1 SGHNT, CDR2 YYREEE (reference sequence). The V and J ends lost 0 bases and 2 bases, in that order; junction bases with no gene match: 4. The CDR3 is made up of 16 amino acids. This CDR3 reads CASSLATSGGPYEQYF. In nucleotides, the CDR3 is TGTGCCAGCAGCTTGGCTACTAGCGGGGGTCCCTACGAGCAGTACTTC.

V is TRBV7-8 and J is TRBJ1-5; TRBD1 is a possible D gene (6 bases). The V gene lost 3 bases and the J gene lost 4 bases, with 13 bases spanning the gap. This CDR3 has 15 residues. Germline V CDR1 and CDR2: SGHVS, FQNEAQ. CDR3 region: CASSLLRGPNQPQHF. The CDR3 coding sequence is TGTGCCAGCAGCTTGTTACGGGGGCCTAATCAGCCCCAGCATTTT. The full variable domain, rest sourced from reference TRBV7-8 and TRBJ1-5, is GAGVSQSPRYKVAKRGQDVALRCDPISGHVSLFWYQQALGQGPEFLTYFQNEAQLDKSGLPSDRFFAERPEGSVSTLKIQRTQQEDSAVYLCASSLLRGPNQPQHFGDGTRLSIL.